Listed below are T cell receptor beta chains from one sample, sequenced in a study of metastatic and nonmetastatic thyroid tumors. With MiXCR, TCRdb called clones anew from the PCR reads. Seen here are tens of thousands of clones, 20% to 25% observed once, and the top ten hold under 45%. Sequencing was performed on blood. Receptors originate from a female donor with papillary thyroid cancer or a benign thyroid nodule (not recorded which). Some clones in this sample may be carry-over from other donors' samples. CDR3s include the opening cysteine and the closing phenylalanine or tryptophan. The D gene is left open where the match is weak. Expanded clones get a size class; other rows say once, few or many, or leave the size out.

CDR3 protein: CSVQGAVNTIYF
CDR3 DNA: TGCAGCGTCCAGGGGGCTGTAAACACCATATATTTT
D gene: TRBD1
V gene: TRBV29-1
J gene: TRBJ1-3
clone size: many

CDR3 protein: CASSPWGDGRYTGELFF
CDR3 DNA: TGTGCCAGCAGCCCTTGGGGAGACGGACGATACACCGGGGAGCTGTTTTTT
D gene: -
V gene: TRBV7-3
J gene: TRBJ2-2
clone size: many

CDR3 protein: CASSTLDNNEQFF
CDR3 DNA: TGTGCCAGCAGCACACTGGACAACAATGAGCAGTTCTTC
D gene: -
V gene: TRBV6-2/TRBV6-3
J gene: TRBJ2-1
clone size: few

CDR3 protein: CASSDQAGGRGGYTF
CDR3 DNA: TGTGCCAGCAGTGATCAAGCAGGGGGAAGAGGCGGCTACACCTTC
D gene: TRBD1
V gene: TRBV6-1
J gene: TRBJ1-2
clone size: many

CDR3 protein: CSARVSDRAASDEQFF
CDR3 DNA: TGCAGTGCTAGAGTTTCCGACAGGGCAGCGTCGGATGAGCAGTTCTTC
D gene: TRBD1
V gene: TRBV20-1
J gene: TRBJ2-1
clone size: many

CDR3 protein: CASSMGTGLSEKLFF
CDR3 DNA: TGTGCCAGTAGTATGGGCACAGGGCTTTCTGAAAAACTGTTTTTT
D gene: -
V gene: TRBV19
J gene: TRBJ1-4
clone size: many

CDR3 protein: CSAGQGDYGYTF
CDR3 DNA: TGCAGTGCCGGACAGGGTGACTATGGCTACACCTTC
D gene: TRBD1
V gene: TRBV20-1
J gene: TRBJ1-2
clone size: many

CDR3 protein: CASSSGQGPREQYF
CDR3 DNA: TGTGCCAGCAGTTCCGGACAGGGACCCCGCGAGCAGTACTTC
D gene: TRBD1
V gene: TRBV12-3/TRBV12-4
J gene: TRBJ2-7
clone size: few

CDR3 protein: CSARKDRGGTDTQYF
CDR3 DNA: TGCAGTGCTAGAAAGGACAGGGGTGGCACAGATACGCAGTATTTT
D gene: TRBD1
V gene: TRBV20-1
J gene: TRBJ2-3
clone size: many

CDR3 protein: CSAGTQNEQFF
CDR3 DNA: TGCAGTGCGGGGACCCAAAATGAGCAGTTCTTC
D gene: -
V gene: TRBV20-1
J gene: TRBJ2-1
clone size: once

CDR3 protein: CASSVGPGQGGDEQFF
CDR3 DNA: TGTGCCAGCAGCGTAGGCCCGGGACAGGGGGGCGATGAGCAGTTCTTC
D gene: TRBD1
V gene: TRBV9
J gene: TRBJ2-1
clone size: -

CDR3 protein: CASSLLVGPIGNEQFF
CDR3 DNA: TGTGCCAGCAGCTTATTAGTGGGGCCAATCGGCAATGAGCAGTTCTTC
D gene: -
V gene: TRBV13
J gene: TRBJ2-1
clone size: many

CDR3 protein: CASSQDKTSRLVGEQYF
CDR3 DNA: TGTGCCAGCAGCCAAGATAAGACTAGCCGACTTGTCGGTGAGCAGTACTTC
D gene: TRBD2
V gene: TRBV14
J gene: TRBJ2-7
clone size: -

CDR3 protein: CARGRFGELFF
CDR3 DNA: TGTGCCAGAGGCAGATTCGGGGAGCTGTTTTTT
D gene: -
V gene: TRBV2
J gene: TRBJ2-2
clone size: few

CDR3 protein: CASSLDGSYEQYF
CDR3 DNA: TGTGCCAGCAGTCTTGACGGCTCCTACGAGCAGTACTTC
D gene: -
V gene: TRBV28
J gene: TRBJ2-7
clone size: -

CDR3 protein: CASSNPPRGRNYGYTF
CDR3 DNA: TGTGCCAGCAGCAACCCCCCTAGGGGACGAAACTATGGCTACACCTTC
D gene: -
V gene: TRBV9
J gene: TRBJ1-2
clone size: many

CDR3 protein: CASSQDRGSDTQYF
CDR3 DNA: TGTGCCAGCAGTCAGGACAGGGGTTCAGATACGCAGTATTTT
D gene: TRBD1
V gene: TRBV6-1
J gene: TRBJ2-3
clone size: large

CDR3 protein: CSARPSTQAGDEQYF
CDR3 DNA: TGCAGTGCTAGGCCCTCGACTCAGGCGGGAGACGAGCAGTACTTC
D gene: TRBD2
V gene: TRBV20-1
J gene: TRBJ2-7
clone size: -

CDR3 protein: CASSEEEYYGYTF
CDR3 DNA: TGTGCCAGCAGTGAAGAGGAATACTATGGCTACACCTTC
D gene: -
V gene: TRBV2
J gene: TRBJ1-2
clone size: many

CDR3 protein: CASSREKNYGYTF
CDR3 DNA: TGTGCCAGCAGTAGGGAGAAAAACTATGGCTACACCTTC
D gene: -
V gene: TRBV6-2/TRBV6-3
J gene: TRBJ1-2
clone size: few

CDR3 protein: CASSLLGLQQLATNEKLFF
CDR3 DNA: TGTGCCAGCAGTTTATTAGGTCTACAACAACTTGCAACTAATGAAAAACTGTTTTTT
D gene: -
V gene: TRBV12-3/TRBV12-4
J gene: TRBJ1-4
clone size: -

CDR3 protein: CASSIAKGAYNEQFF
CDR3 DNA: TGTGCCAGTAGTATAGCAAAGGGTGCCTACAATGAGCAGTTCTTC
D gene: -
V gene: TRBV19
J gene: TRBJ2-1
clone size: many

CDR3 protein: CASRENVGDEKMFF
CDR3 DNA: TGTGCCAGCAGAGAGAACGTGGGCGATGAAAAAATGTTTTTT
D gene: -
V gene: TRBV27
J gene: TRBJ1-4
clone size: -

CDR3 protein: CASSLVTQRYAGELFF
CDR3 DNA: TGCGCCAGCAGCTTGGTGACTCAACGGTATGCCGGGGAGCTGTTTTTT
D gene: -
V gene: TRBV5-1
J gene: TRBJ2-2
clone size: few

CDR3 protein: CAISESSRGNQPQHF
CDR3 DNA: TGTGCCATCAGTGAGTCGTCCAGGGGCAATCAGCCCCAGCATTTT
D gene: -
V gene: TRBV10-3
J gene: TRBJ1-5
clone size: many

CDR3 protein: CASSPQDRALATF
CDR3 DNA: TGTGCCAGCAGCCCCCAGGACAGAGCCCTCGCGACCTTC
D gene: -
V gene: TRBV7-9
J gene: TRBJ1-2
clone size: -

CDR3 protein: CSAPSGGPLYSPLHF
CDR3 DNA: TGCAGTGCTCCCTCAGGGGGACCGTTATATTCACCCCTCCACTTT
D gene: TRBD1
V gene: TRBV20-1
J gene: TRBJ1-6
clone size: many

CDR3 protein: CASSLEISGSGNEQFF
CDR3 DNA: TGCGCCAGCAGCCTCGAAATCAGCGGGAGTGGGAATGAGCAGTTCTTC
D gene: TRBD2
V gene: TRBV4-3
J gene: TRBJ2-1
clone size: many

CDR3 protein: CASNTGVWQPQHF
CDR3 DNA: TGTGCCAGTAACACAGGGGTTTGGCAGCCCCAGCATTTT
D gene: TRBD1
V gene: TRBV19
J gene: TRBJ1-5
clone size: -

CDR3 protein: CASKVRQLYNEQFF
CDR3 DNA: TGTGCCAGTAAAGTACGCCAGCTCTACAATGAGCAGTTCTTC
D gene: -
V gene: TRBV19
J gene: TRBJ2-1
clone size: many

CDR3 protein: CASSGRGGMNTEAFF
CDR3 DNA: TGTGCCAGTAGTGGGAGAGGGGGGATGAACACTGAAGCTTTCTTT
D gene: -
V gene: TRBV19
J gene: TRBJ1-1
clone size: few

CDR3 protein: CASSVWTGAEAFF
CDR3 DNA: TGTGCCAGCAGCGTTTGGACAGGGGCTGAAGCTTTCTTT
D gene: TRBD1
V gene: TRBV9
J gene: TRBJ1-1
clone size: -

CDR3 protein: CASSIKVWRRENTGELFF
CDR3 DNA: TGTGCCAGTAGTATAAAGGTGTGGAGGCGGGAAAACACCGGGGAGCTGTTTTTT
D gene: -
V gene: TRBV19
J gene: TRBJ2-2
clone size: -

CDR3 protein: CASSISLERGNSPLHF
CDR3 DNA: TGTGCCAGTAGTATCAGCCTGGAAAGGGGGAATTCACCCCTCCACTTT
D gene: -
V gene: TRBV19
J gene: TRBJ1-6
clone size: -

CDR3 protein: CASSTRGGGQRSSYKQYF
CDR3 DNA: TGTGCCAGCAGTACACGCGGGGGTGGACAGCGAAGCTCCTACAAGCAGTACTTC
D gene: -
V gene: TRBV12-3/TRBV12-4
J gene: TRBJ2-7
clone size: few

CDR3 protein: CASSLGQGRTEAFF
CDR3 DNA: TGCGCCAGCAGCTTGGGACAGGGGAGAACTGAAGCTTTCTTT
D gene: TRBD1
V gene: TRBV5-1
J gene: TRBJ1-1
clone size: -

CDR3 protein: CASMDRASGTYEQFF
CDR3 DNA: TGTGCCAGCATGGACCGAGCGTCAGGGACGTATGAGCAGTTCTTC
D gene: -
V gene: TRBV11-1
J gene: TRBJ2-1
clone size: -

CDR3 protein: CASSPRNYEQYF
CDR3 DNA: TGTGCCAGCTCACCACGTAACTACGAGCAGTACTTC
D gene: -
V gene: TRBV18
J gene: TRBJ2-7
clone size: few

CDR3 protein: CASSLSTGYEQYF
CDR3 DNA: TGTGCCAGCAGCTTGTCGACAGGGTACGAGCAGTACTTC
D gene: TRBD1
V gene: TRBV5-5
J gene: TRBJ2-7
clone size: -

CDR3 protein: CASSYDRDRGMEQFF
CDR3 DNA: TGTGCCAGCAGCTACGACCGGGACAGGGGTATGGAGCAGTTCTTC
D gene: TRBD1
V gene: TRBV7-8
J gene: TRBJ2-1
clone size: many

CDR3 protein: CASTQQGYDYAF
CDR3 DNA: TGTGCCAGCACGCAACAGGGTTATGACTACGCCTTC
D gene: -
V gene: TRBV12-3/TRBV12-4
J gene: TRBJ1-2
clone size: few

CDR3 protein: CASSRTGGLTEAFF
CDR3 DNA: TGTGCCAGCAGCAGGACAGGAGGGTTGACTGAAGCTTTCTTT
D gene: TRBD1
V gene: TRBV2
J gene: TRBJ1-1
clone size: -

CDR3 protein: CASSTGTGVNYEQYF
CDR3 DNA: TGCGCCAGCAGCACCGGGACAGGGGTTAACTACGAGCAGTACTTC
D gene: TRBD1
V gene: TRBV5-1
J gene: TRBJ2-7
clone size: -

CDR3 protein: CASTWDSTYEQYF
CDR3 DNA: TGTGCCAGTACTTGGGACAGCACCTACGAGCAGTACTTC
D gene: TRBD1
V gene: TRBV19
J gene: TRBJ2-7
clone size: -

CDR3 protein: CSARSSLAREGDTQYF
CDR3 DNA: TGCAGTGCTAGATCCTCTCTAGCGCGTGAGGGGGATACGCAGTATTTT
D gene: -
V gene: TRBV20-1
J gene: TRBJ2-3
clone size: many

CDR3 protein: CASSEGYTGELFF
CDR3 DNA: TGTGCCAGCAGTGAAGGGTACACCGGGGAGCTGTTTTTT
D gene: -
V gene: TRBV6-1
J gene: TRBJ2-2
clone size: medium-sized

CDR3 protein: CASSQNLDRGKLFF
CDR3 DNA: TGTGCCAGCAGTCAAAACCTCGACAGGGGGAAACTGTTTTTT
D gene: TRBD1
V gene: TRBV28
J gene: TRBJ1-4
clone size: many

CDR3 protein: CASRPLAGGGSGELFF
CDR3 DNA: TGTGCCAGCAGACCTCTAGCGGGGGGTGGGTCCGGGGAGCTGTTTTTT
D gene: TRBD2
V gene: TRBV2
J gene: TRBJ2-2
clone size: many

CDR3 protein: CASNLAGYSNQPQHF
CDR3 DNA: TGTGCCAGCAATCTTGCGGGATATAGCAATCAGCCCCAGCATTTT
D gene: -
V gene: TRBV27
J gene: TRBJ1-5
clone size: -